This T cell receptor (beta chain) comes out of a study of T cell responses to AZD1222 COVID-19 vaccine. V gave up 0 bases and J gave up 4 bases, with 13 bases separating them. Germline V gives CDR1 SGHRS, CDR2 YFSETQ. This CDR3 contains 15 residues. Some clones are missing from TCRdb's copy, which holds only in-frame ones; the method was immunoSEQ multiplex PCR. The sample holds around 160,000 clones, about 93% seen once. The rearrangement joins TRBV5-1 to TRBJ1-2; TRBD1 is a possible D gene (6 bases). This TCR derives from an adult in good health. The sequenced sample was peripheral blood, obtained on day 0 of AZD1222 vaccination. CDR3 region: CASSLGRQGSYGYTF. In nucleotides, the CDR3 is TGCGCCAGCAGCTTGGGTCGGCAGGGGAGCTATGGCTACACCTTC.